This T cell receptor beta chain stems from a study of cytomegalovirus exposure and HLA in healthy donors (dated by TCRdb to 2016 to 2017). About the full investigation: An earlier analysis of around 600 of the donors reported approximately 290 Gb of sequence data and more than 90 million unique TCR beta sequences from about 179 million T cells. An early release covering just under 650 HLA-typed donors comprised roughly 300 gigabases of sequencing data and some 79 million unique TCR sequences. Of the roughly 400 genotyped donors, 65% to 90% fell in the genetic ancestry cluster associated with self-reported Caucasian donors. The study was designed to test whether signatures of past pathogen exposure could be identified by cataloging public T cell receptors. Using immunosequencing, the study profiled T cell repertoires from approximately 700 subjects and related those repertoires to cytomegalovirus serostatus. Along with the roughly 700-subject first cohort, a separate validation cohort of approximately 110 different subjects was used. High-throughput TCR immunosequencing, statistical association of individual TCRs with disease status, and machine learning were combined to predict cytomegalovirus infection status. A later analysis re-examined previously published TCR beta repertoires from just over 650 donors and added high-resolution HLA genotyping to investigate patterns of TCR occurrence. In the later analysis, no new phenotypic data were used to find candidate immune exposures; instead, reliance was placed on TCR beta sequences and their occurrence across donors. In an earlier analysis of 550 to 700 of the donors, high-throughput TCR beta sequencing was used to judge whether each TCR beta V gene segment behaved as functional or pseudogenic. Donor age, sex, ethnicity and CMV serostatus were compiled together with the repertoire data. In a later genetic analysis, genome-wide SNP genotypes for about 65% of the 666 donors were used, and that subset was treated as a discovery cohort. Every discovery cohort repertoire had been produced on one sequencing platform. Both class I and class II loci were covered by HLA typing, at four-digit resolution. The number of donors typed differed by locus, with 629-630 for A, B, C, DRB1 and DQB1, around 560 for DQA1, about 610 for DPA1, and some 440 for DPB1. A handful of DR-DQ haplotypes were handled as single units for association and clustering because linkage in the cohort was strong. Across around 400 genotyped donors of the cohort, an average of about 240,000 unique TCR beta nucleotide sequences per donor were sequenced, and roughly a sixth of those sequences were non-productive.

The cohort comprised fewer than 750 healthy bone marrow donors. All cohort members were sampled while nominally healthy, although unrecorded immune exposures were likely present. The donor was CMV seropositive and was included in the group of 250 to 350 seropositive cohort members. A peripheral blood sample was collected from each donor, and TCR beta sequencing was performed on peripheral blood mononuclear cells. Genomic DNA extraction from the blood cell samples was performed with the Qiagen DNeasy Blood Extraction Kit. At the junction V is shortened by 6 bases and J by 1 base, with 13 bases in between. CDR1 and CDR2 (SEHNR, FQNEAQ) derive from the germline V gene (reference sequence). The CDR3 spans 15 residues, from the cysteine through the phenylalanine. The entry retains the CDR3 DNA only, 45 bases that are in frame from base 1. Libraries were built with the immunoSEQ multiplex PCR assay. A mixture of 60 forward primers for TCR Vbeta segments and 13 reverse primers for TCR Jbeta segments was used in the multiplex PCR. A multiplex PCR assay on genomic DNA amplified the CDR3 region of rearranged TCR beta genes. On the Illumina HiSeq System, the amplified TCR beta libraries were sequenced as 87-base-pair reads. As for the original processing: Across the 500 to 700 repertoires, a later analysis counted 78 million or so unique TCR beta chains, some 11 million of which were shared by at least two donors. To remove PCR and sequencing errors, raw reads were error-corrected and collapsed into unique sequences using a nearest-neighbor algorithm that merged closely related sequences. V, D and J gene segments were assigned by aligning CDR3 sequences to IMGT reference sequences. Each retained sequence needed at least a six-nucleotide match to both a V gene segment and a J gene segment. A rearrangement was called productive if the CDR3 had no stop codons and remained in frame with V and J, and every other rearrangement was called non-productive. CDR3 was defined by IMGT convention, running from the second conserved V-encoded cysteine to the conserved J-encoded phenylalanine. Sequences without an unambiguous match to a single V gene segment were excluded from the earlier analysis of 500 to 700 of the donors. In an earlier analysis of some 590 of the donors, V segments were called functional above 56.7% productive rearrangements and were called segregating when the between-donor standard deviation exceeded 5%. A statistical classification framework was built for diagnosing cytomegalovirus status from the catalog of TCR beta chain sequences. A later analysis assigned V and J genes by comparing TCR nucleotide sequences with IMGT/GENE-DB human TR gene sequences. The TCRdist pipeline was used in a later analysis to assign CDR3 sequences and most-parsimonious VDJ recombination scenarios. In a later analysis, every TCR beta chain was defined by the combination of its CDR3 amino acid sequence and its V-gene family, and reads without a unique V-gene family were dropped. To address suspected cross-contamination and a sequencing artifact, a later analysis removed around 590 highly shared, low-generation-probability nucleotide sequences. In a later analysis, a clonal expansion index was calculated for each public chain from normalized within-repertoire ranks of inferred template counts. In a later analysis, generation probabilities were computed using a VDJ recombination model fitted to out-of-frame rearrangements, and the results were checked against IGoR. In a later analysis, TCR-TCR, TCR-HLA and TCR-CMV co-occurrence was scored with hypergeometric tests, and a repertoire-size bias correction was applied to TCR pairs. False discovery rates were estimated in a later analysis by permuting HLA or CMV assignments 20 times. In a later analysis, co-occurring TCRs were grouped using DBSCAN, and TCRdist sequence similarity was added for clustering within HLA-allele-positive subsets. Repertoires with fewer than 30,000 or more than 120,000 public chains were left out of co-occurrence clustering, as were about 5 repertoires with anomalous nucleotide sharing. TCRdb carries this immuneACCESS record with in-frame sequences only. Its versions omit some clonotypes, under half of them owing to an unresolved V gene in the studies checked, with the rest unexplained. V and J calls and clone size are as listed in that table; D and trimming were resolved from the DNA. Counted in this sample were 150,000 or so clones; about 80% of them appeared once. About an eighth of the sample is taken by the ten largest.

Study-level results and caveats: In this cohort, only TCR beta chains were sequenced, and detectable features were limited by the absence of alpha or paired-chain data. Because the 87-base-pair reads could not distinguish some IMGT-functional V segments, including TRBV6-2 and TRBV6-3, those segments were excluded. A later analysis associated 15,000 or so TCR beta sequences with specific HLA alleles at a false discovery rate of 0.05. Immune exposure information for the cohort was limited to CMV serostatus. Broadly in line with IMGT annotations, most TCR beta V segments showed up in productive rearrangements about 87% or about 30% of the time in an earlier analysis of a few hundred of the donors. In a later genetic analysis, fewer N-insertions in productive TCRs were reported among donors in an Asian-associated ancestry cluster than the roughly 700-donor mean. The authors suggested that the approach could potentially be generalized to other disease states and immunological phenotypes. A further reported finding was that TCR beta sequences accurately predicted the HLA-A and HLA-B alleles for most subjects in the first cohort. Most TCR sequences were observed very rarely across donors, whereas some public TCRs were present in many individuals. The presence/absence analyses assumed that sequencing depth was roughly uniform across donors, and that assumption may not be true. In a later analysis, several top co-occurrence clusters were reported to appear linked to parvovirus B19, influenza, CMV and Epstein-Barr virus. Because counts were too low, seventeen rarely observed V segments, including chromosome 9 orphons, were excluded from the earlier analysis of around 640 of the donors. A later analysis found that most CMV-associated TCR beta chains appeared HLA-restricted, with HLA associations seemingly driven largely by CMV exposure. The sequencing pipeline was judged likely to have produced a cluster of highly shared sequence variants as a technical artifact. The classifier was reported to diagnose cytomegalovirus status with high specificity and sensitivity in both the original cohort and the validation cohort. An association between a missense DCLRE1C variant and V-gene and J-gene trimming of TCR beta chains was found in a later genetic analysis and replicated in an independent cohort. The study listed 150 to 200 TCR beta chains as associated with cytomegalovirus. A later analysis found that TCR association rates varied across HLA loci, with DRB1 alleles showing the most associated TCRs and HLA-C alleles the fewest. Compared with equally common non-associated chains, HLA-associated TCR beta chains in a later analysis were more clonally expanded and had lower generation probabilities. Three of the identified cytomegalovirus-associated TCR beta chains were confirmed in vitro to be specific for cytomegalovirus antigens. HLA typing was unavailable for some donors at each locus, so association tests used only the typed subset. When HLA alleles, especially DR and DQ, strongly co-occurred, TCR associations were difficult to assign to individual alleles. Linkage disequilibrium might explain the correlated functional status among segregating V segments, but an unknown experimental factor could not be ruled out.

Concerning this clone itself: This clone's antigen is unknown. It has no much larger one-base neighbor in the sample; base qualities were not kept.

This TCR was sampled from a man between 35 and 55 years old in good health and CMV-seropositive. The chain is made from TRBV7-9 and TRBJ1-5, and TRBD1 may be the D gene, going by 5 matching bases. Sequenced material: PBMCs. The DNA reads TGTGCCAGCAGGGGGGAGGGTCCGAGCAATCAGCCCCAGCATTTT. Translation gives CASRGEGPSNQPQHF.